This T cell receptor beta chain was recorded in a study of T cells expressing NK-cell markers. Turning to this clonotype: Its antigen is as yet unknown.

Study results and caveats: The study found these clonotypes also leading the CD3+CD56-NKG2C+ fraction in four donors.

CDR3 length equals 15 residues. CDR1 and CDR2 (germline): SQVTM, ANQGSEA. Making the TCR beta cDNA relied on 5'RACE template switching with UMIs. TCRdb derives one entry per CDR3 protein from the 5' RACE reads, leaving out DNA. The sample has around 260,000 distinct CDR3 sequences. The source material was blood T cells: a sorted CD56 or NKG2C T cell subset, CD4+ or CD8+ T cells, or bulk PBMC T cells (not recorded which). The rearrangement links TRBV29-1 to TRBJ2-5; TCRdb's assignment of TRBD1 cannot be checked, as there is no DNA. The sequence came from a woman between 18 and 70 years old in good health. CDR3 sequence: CSVEGPTGYQETQYF.